The 27 T cell receptor beta chains reported below all come from one sample, sequenced in a study of cytomegalovirus exposure and HLA in healthy donors. 13 Jbeta primers and 60 Vbeta primers were used for the PCR. The method was immunoSEQ multiplex PCR; TCRdb's version includes in-frame clones alone and lacks a portion of them. Of under 200,000 clones in the sample, around 72% were seen once. Sequencing was carried out using PBMCs. The receptors originated from a female donor in good health and CMV-seronegative.

The chain joins TRBV27 to TRBJ2-1; TRBD2 aligns across 8 bases. Germline V lookup: CDR1 MNHEY, CDR2 SMNVEV (reference sequence). The CDR3 contains 14 residues. V was clipped by 5 bases and J by 0 bases; unmatched bases: 0. CDR3 sequence (DNA): TGTGCCAGCAGTCTAGCGGGCTCCTACAATGAGCAGTTCTTC. Residues: CASSLAGSYNEQFF.

This clone was detected once. The chain has TRBV27 and TRBJ2-3; 8 bases line up with TRBD1. The CDR3 covers 16 residues. Germline loops: CDR1 MNHEY, CDR2 SMNVEV (reference sequence). V trimming: 5 bases; J trimming: 3 bases; junction bases outside the gene matches: 10. The CDR3: CASSPETGGATDTQYF. In DNA form, the CDR3 reads TGTGCCAGCAGTCCAGAAACAGGGGGAGCAACAGATACGCAGTATTTT.

This clone has a handful of counts. The chain links TRBV5-1 to TRBJ2-3; TRBD2 matches at 11 bases. The CDR3 loop spans 17 amino acids. Germline V gene data show CDR1 as SGHRS and CDR2 as YFSETQ. Trimming cost V 0 bases and J 4 bases; bases outside gene matches: 7. The CDR3 region is CASSLGSLAGGSDTQYF. CDR3 DNA sequence: TGCGCCAGCAGCTTGGGCTCCCTAGCGGGAGGATCAGATACGCAGTATTTT.

The gene calls are TRBV7-8 and TRBJ2-7; D is possibly TRBD2 (6 bases). Trimming removed 6 bases from V and 2 bases from J, with 11 bases in between. The CDR3 is made up of 13 amino acids. Looked up from germline, CDR1 is SGHVS and CDR2 is FQNEAQ. CDR3 nucleotides: TGTGCCAGCAGTGCGGGGAACACCTACGAGCAGTACTTC. It translates to CASSAGNTYEQYF.

The J gene is TRBJ2-6, the V gene TRBV25-1, with unresolved D. The CDR3 contains 15 residues. The V end was cut by 6 bases, the J end by 0 bases, with 9 bases between. In germline, CDR1 is MGHDK, CDR2 SYGVNS. CDR3 nucleotides: TGTGCCAGCAGCCCCCCAGGCTCTGGGGCCAACGTCCTGACTTTC. This codes for CASSPPGSGANVLTF. Full variable domain (remainder filled in from reference TRBV25-1 and TRBJ2-6): EADIYQTPRYLVIGTGKKITLECSQTMGHDKMYWYQQDPGMELHLIHYSYGVNSTEKGDLSSESTVSRIRTEHFPLTLESARPSHTSQYLCASSPPGSGANVLTFGAGSRLTVL.

The table lists this clone with a count of one. This chain uses TRBV5-4 with TRBJ1-1, with 8 bases that match TRBD1. The CDR3 is 14 amino acids. Trimming cost V 4 bases and J 5 bases; bases outside gene matches: 7. CDR1 and CDR2 (germline): SGHNT, YYREEE (reference sequence). The chain's CDR3 is CASSVTGDLTEAFF. In DNA, the CDR3 is TGTGCCAGCAGCGTGACAGGGGACCTGACTGAAGCTTTCTTT.

This clone has just one count. This chain links TRBV9 with TRBJ1-3; D might be TRBD1 (5 bases). Germline V CDR1 and CDR2: SGDLS, YYNGEE. Trimming took off 2 bases at V and 3 bases at J, with 15 bases between the two ends. This CDR3 has 16 residues. This CDR3 reads CASSVQSGTYGNTIYF. CDR3 nucleotides: TGTGCCAGCAGCGTCCAGAGCGGGACGTATGGAAACACCATATATTTT.

This chain links TRBV10-1 with TRBJ1-1; TRBD1 matches at 7 bases. The germline V gene encodes CDR1 WNHNN and CDR2 SYGVQD (reference sequence). The CDR3 extends over 13 amino acids. The V gene end was trimmed by 6 bases and the J gene end by 5 bases; junction bases not matched to a gene: 6. The CDR3 DNA follows: TGCGCCAGCAGCCTAAACAGGGGAACTGAAGCTTTCTTT. This codes for CASSLNRGTEAFF.

The V and J genes are TRBV7-2 and TRBJ1-5; D might be TRBD1 (5 bases). Trimming removed 1 base from V and 6 bases from J, with 10 bases in between. This CDR3 region has 14 residues. Germline V gene sequence: CDR1 SGHTA, CDR2 FQGNSA. The CDR3 spells CASSLGARAQPQHF. Written as DNA, the CDR3 is TGTGCCAGCAGCTTAGGGGCCAGGGCTCAGCCCCAGCATTTT.

The rearrangement uses TRBV7-3 and TRBJ2-3; D not certain. This CDR3 comprises 13 residues. CDR1 and CDR2 from the germline V gene are SGHTA and FQGTGA. Trimming removed 5 bases from V and 4 bases from J, with 10 bases in between. The DNA for the CDR3 is TGTGCCAGCAGCCCGGGTAGTTCAGATACGCAGTATTTT. Translated, it gives CASSPGSSDTQYF.

The gene calls are TRBV4-3 and TRBJ2-7; TRBD2 might be the D (6 bases). There are 17 residues in the CDR3. Germline CDR1 reads LGHNA; CDR2 reads YSLEER. Trimming stripped 3 bases from V and 2 bases from J, with 20 bases between. The CDR3 coding sequence is TGCGCCAGCAGCCAGGATGTGGAGGGATTTCAGGCCTACGAGCAGTACTTC. Translating it yields CASSQDVEGFQAYEQYF.

V and J are TRBV9 and TRBJ2-2; D unclear. V dropped 0 bases and J dropped 5 bases, with 8 bases sitting between them. This CDR3 spans 14 amino acids. Per germline, CDR1 SGDLS and CDR2 YYNGEE. The CDR3 region is CASSVAPGTGELFF. CDR3 DNA sequence: TGTGCCAGCAGCGTAGCTCCCGGGACCGGGGAGCTGTTTTTT.

This clone has a single count. The V call is TRBV28, the J call TRBJ2-2, with 9 bases that match TRBD1. J lost 1 base, V lost 4 bases, and 4 bases had no gene match. The CDR3 sequence is 16 residues long. Germline loops: CDR1 MDHEN, CDR2 SYDVKM. CDR3 residues: CASSSTGGGNTGELFF. CDR3 nucleotides: TGTGCCAGCAGTTCGACAGGGGGGGGGAACACCGGGGAGCTGTTTTTT.

The chain couples TRBV9 to TRBJ2-1, with 8 positions matching TRBD2. J gave up 8 bases and V 4 bases, and 20 bases lay outside the gene matches. The V gene's germline CDR1 is SGDLS and CDR2 YYNGEE. The CDR3 sequence is 18 residues long. The CDR3 sequence is CASSPLRGLDLMGDEQFF. The DNA for the CDR3 is TGTGCCAGCAGCCCCCTCAGGGGACTAGATTTGATGGGCGATGAGCAGTTCTTC. Complete variable domain (other parts from reference TRBV9 and TRBJ2-1): DSGVTQTPKHLITATGQRVTLRCSPRSGDLSVYWYQQSLDQGLQFLIQYYNGEERAKGNILERFSAQQFPDLHSELNLSSLELGDSALYFCASSPLRGLDLMGDEQFFGPGTRLTVL.

V usage is TRBV7-9 and J usage is TRBJ2-7, with 7 bases identical to TRBD2. Per germline, CDR1 SEHNR and CDR2 FQNEAQ (reference sequence). V was pared by 0 bases and J by 7 bases, with 6 bases of the junction left unmatched. The CDR3 has 14 amino acids. CDR3 in amino acids: CASSLAGGPWEQYF. The CDR3 DNA reads as TGTGCCAGCAGCTTAGCGGGAGGGCCTTGGGAGCAGTACTTC.

V is TRBV28 and J is TRBJ1-3, with TRBD1 matching over 8 bases. Germline values: CDR1 MDHEN, CDR2 SYDVKM. V dropped 2 bases and J dropped 2; count of bases not matched to a gene: 5. This CDR3 spans 16 amino acids. CDR3 loop: CASSLHQGAPGNTIYF. CDR3 bases: TGTGCCAGCAGTTTACACCAGGGGGCGCCTGGAAACACCATATATTTT.

This chain uses TRBV6-1 with TRBJ2-1; weak D call: TRBD2 (6 bases). The CDR3 length is 14 residues. Germline V lookup: CDR1 MNHNS, CDR2 SASEGT. V was shortened by 7 bases and J by 9 bases, with 19 bases between the two germline ends. The chain's CDR3 is CASILSYGGAEQFF. The CDR3 DNA follows: TGTGCCAGCATCTTAAGTTATGGAGGGGCTGAGCAGTTCTTC.

In its sample, this clone was seen once. V gene TRBV4-1 combines with J gene TRBJ2-5; 10 positions agree with TRBD2. Germline V gene data show CDR1 as MGHRA and CDR2 as YSYEKL. The CDR3 contains 16 residues. Germline trimming cut 1 base from V and 4 bases from J; bases unmatched to any gene: 6. CDR3 amino acids: CASSQVWSSGRETQYF. The CDR3 nucleotides are TGCGCCAGCAGCCAAGTTTGGTCTAGCGGGAGAGAGACCCAGTACTTC.

The chain is built from TRBV9 and TRBJ2-7, with TRBD2 identical over 11 bases. V shed 0 bases and J 6 bases; nucleotides not matched to a gene: 8. CDR3 size: 16 residues. Germline V CDR1 and CDR2: SGDLS, YYNGEE. The DNA for the CDR3 is TGTGCCAGCAGCGTAGACGCTAGCGGGAGGATCAGCGAGCAGTACTTC. Its protein product is CASSVDASGRISEQYF.

The chain uses TRBV5-1 and TRBJ1-1; maybe TRBD1 (6 bases). Germline CDR1 and CDR2: SGHRS and YFSETQ. Trimming removed 2 bases at V and 1 base at J, with 12 bases between. This CDR3 is built from 15 residues. The chain's CDR3 is CASSLTGSGNTEAFF. In DNA form, the CDR3 reads TGCGCCAGCAGCTTAACAGGGAGCGGGAACACTGAAGCTTTCTTT.

The chain uses TRBV20-1 and TRBJ1-5, with no clear D. V lost 1 base, J lost 7 bases, and 5 bases lay in between. CDR1 is DFQATT, CDR2 SNEGSKA, per germline (reference sequence). The CDR3 runs to 11 residues. The CDR3 region has the DNA TGCAGTGCTAGAGGGAGGCAGCCCCAGCATTTT. This translates into CSARGRQPQHF.

In this sample, this clone turned up a few times. This sequence joins TRBV9 and TRBJ2-7; 7 bases align to TRBD1. CDR3 length: 15 residues. V was pared by 4 bases and J by 4 bases, with 11 bases of the junction left unmatched. Germline values: CDR1 SGDLS, CDR2 YYNGEE. For the CDR3, the DNA is TGTGCCAGCAGCCCGGCTTTGGGACAGACTTACGAGCAGTACTTC. Its translation is CASSPALGQTYEQYF.

This clone was counted a few times. This sequence joins TRBV5-1 and TRBJ2-7; 8 bases are a match to TRBD2. Germline-derived CDR1 and CDR2 are SGHRS and YFSETQ. V lost 4 bases, J lost 4 bases, and 10 bases stayed unmatched. The CDR3 contains 15 residues. CDR3 bases: TGCGCCAGCAGCCATTTAGCGGGGAATCTTTACGAGCAGTACTTC. As protein: CASSHLAGNLYEQYF.

The CDR3 sequence: CASSHGTASGNTIYF. CDR3 bases: TGTGCCAGCAGCCACGGGACAGCCTCTGGAAACACCATATATTTT. The chain carries TRBV9 and TRBJ1-3, with 7 positions matching TRBD1. The CDR3 is 15 residues long. V was pared by 4 bases and J by 0 bases, with 4 bases of the junction left unmatched. The V gene's germline CDR1 is SGDLS and CDR2 YYNGEE.

This rearrangement joins TRBV11-2 to TRBJ2-3, with D tentatively TRBD1 (6 bases). The CDR3 is 12 residues long. V lost 4 bases to trimming and J lost 15 bases, with 17 bases between them. Germline V lookup: CDR1 SGHAT, CDR2 FQNNGV. CDR3 residues: CASSSDRLLEYF. The CDR3 DNA reads as TGTGCCAGCAGCTCGGACAGACTCCTGGAATATTTT.

V is TRBV5-6 and J is TRBJ1-6; tentatively, D is TRBD1 (5 bases). Germline loops: CDR1 SGHDT, CDR2 YYEEEE. V shed 0 bases and J shed 7 bases, with 11 bases lying between them. The CDR3 runs to 15 residues. This chain's CDR3 is CASSLGQPVNSPLHF. CDR3 coding DNA: TGTGCCAGCAGCTTGGGACAGCCGGTAAATTCACCCCTCCACTTT. The full variable domain, in which reference TRBV5-6 and TRBJ1-6 provide the parts outside the CDR3, is DAGVTQSPTHLIKTRGQQVTLRCSPKSGHDTVSWYQQALGQGPQFIFQYYEEEERQRGNFPDRFSGHQFPNYSSELNVNALLLGDSALYLCASSLGQPVNSPLHFGNGTRLTVT.

This clone was counted between two and nine times. The chain uses TRBV21-1 and TRBJ2-7; the table's D call of TRBD2 was not tested on the DNA. TRBV21-1 counts as a pseudogene. CDR3 length: 14 residues. The CDR3 sequence: CATNPGTACYEQYF. Written as DNA, the CDR3 is TGTGCCACCAACCCCGGGACTGCCTGTTACGAGCAGTACTTC.